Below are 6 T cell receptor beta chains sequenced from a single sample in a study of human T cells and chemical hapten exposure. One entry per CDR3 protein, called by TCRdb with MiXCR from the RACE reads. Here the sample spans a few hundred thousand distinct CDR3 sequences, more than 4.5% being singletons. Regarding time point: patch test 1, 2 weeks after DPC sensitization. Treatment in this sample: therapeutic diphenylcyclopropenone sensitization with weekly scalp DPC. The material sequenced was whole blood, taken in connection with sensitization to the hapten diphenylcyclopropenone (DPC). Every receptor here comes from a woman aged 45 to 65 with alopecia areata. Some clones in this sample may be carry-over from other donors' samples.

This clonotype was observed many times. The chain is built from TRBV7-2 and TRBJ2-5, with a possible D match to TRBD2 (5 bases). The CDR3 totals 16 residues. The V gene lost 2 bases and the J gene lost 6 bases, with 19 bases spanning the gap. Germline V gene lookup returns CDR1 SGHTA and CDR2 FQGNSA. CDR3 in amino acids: CASSLMASLSGKTQYF. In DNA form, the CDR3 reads TGTGCCAGCAGCTTAATGGCTAGCCTGAGTGGGAAGACCCAGTACTTC.

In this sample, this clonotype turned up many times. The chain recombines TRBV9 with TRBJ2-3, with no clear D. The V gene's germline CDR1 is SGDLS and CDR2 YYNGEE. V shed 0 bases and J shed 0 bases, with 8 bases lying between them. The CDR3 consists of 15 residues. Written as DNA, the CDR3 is TGTGCCAGCAGCGTAGGTTCCCTTAGCACAGATACGCAGTATTTT. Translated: CASSVGSLSTDTQYF. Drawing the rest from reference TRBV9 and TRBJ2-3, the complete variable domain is DSGVTQTPKHLITATGQRVTLRCSPRSGDLSVYWYQQSLDQGLQFLIQYYNGEERAKGNILERFSAQQFPDLHSELNLSSLELGDSALYFCASSVGSLSTDTQYFGPGTRLTVL.

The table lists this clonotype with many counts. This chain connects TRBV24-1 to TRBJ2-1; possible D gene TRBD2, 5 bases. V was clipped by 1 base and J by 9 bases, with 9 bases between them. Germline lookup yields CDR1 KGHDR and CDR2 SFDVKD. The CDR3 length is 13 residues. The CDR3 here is CATSDFPGTEQFF. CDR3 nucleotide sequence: TGTGCCACCAGTGATTTTCCGGGAACTGAGCAGTTCTTC.

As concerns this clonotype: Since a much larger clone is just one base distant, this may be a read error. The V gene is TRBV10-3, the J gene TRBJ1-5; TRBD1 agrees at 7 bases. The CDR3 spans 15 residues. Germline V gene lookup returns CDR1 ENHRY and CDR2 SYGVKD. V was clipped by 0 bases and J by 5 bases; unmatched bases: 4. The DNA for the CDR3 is TGTGCCATCAGTGAGTCGGGGCAGGGGGATCAGCCCCAGCATTTT. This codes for CAISESGQGDQPQHF.

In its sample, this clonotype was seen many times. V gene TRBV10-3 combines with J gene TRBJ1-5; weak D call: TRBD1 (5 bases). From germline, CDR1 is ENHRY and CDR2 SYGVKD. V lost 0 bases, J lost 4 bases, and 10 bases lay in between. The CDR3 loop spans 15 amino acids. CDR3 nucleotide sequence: TGTGCCATCAGTGAGTCTGGGGGAGAGAATCAGCCCCAGCATTTT. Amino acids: CAISESGGENQPQHF.

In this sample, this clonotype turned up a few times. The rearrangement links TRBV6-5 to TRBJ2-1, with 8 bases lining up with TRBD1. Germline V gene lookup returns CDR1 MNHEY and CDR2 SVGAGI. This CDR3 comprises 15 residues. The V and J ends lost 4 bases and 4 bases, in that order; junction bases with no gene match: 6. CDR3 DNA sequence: TGTGCCAGCAGTTCCGGGACAGGAATATACAATGAGCAGTTCTTC. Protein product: CASSSGTGIYNEQFF.